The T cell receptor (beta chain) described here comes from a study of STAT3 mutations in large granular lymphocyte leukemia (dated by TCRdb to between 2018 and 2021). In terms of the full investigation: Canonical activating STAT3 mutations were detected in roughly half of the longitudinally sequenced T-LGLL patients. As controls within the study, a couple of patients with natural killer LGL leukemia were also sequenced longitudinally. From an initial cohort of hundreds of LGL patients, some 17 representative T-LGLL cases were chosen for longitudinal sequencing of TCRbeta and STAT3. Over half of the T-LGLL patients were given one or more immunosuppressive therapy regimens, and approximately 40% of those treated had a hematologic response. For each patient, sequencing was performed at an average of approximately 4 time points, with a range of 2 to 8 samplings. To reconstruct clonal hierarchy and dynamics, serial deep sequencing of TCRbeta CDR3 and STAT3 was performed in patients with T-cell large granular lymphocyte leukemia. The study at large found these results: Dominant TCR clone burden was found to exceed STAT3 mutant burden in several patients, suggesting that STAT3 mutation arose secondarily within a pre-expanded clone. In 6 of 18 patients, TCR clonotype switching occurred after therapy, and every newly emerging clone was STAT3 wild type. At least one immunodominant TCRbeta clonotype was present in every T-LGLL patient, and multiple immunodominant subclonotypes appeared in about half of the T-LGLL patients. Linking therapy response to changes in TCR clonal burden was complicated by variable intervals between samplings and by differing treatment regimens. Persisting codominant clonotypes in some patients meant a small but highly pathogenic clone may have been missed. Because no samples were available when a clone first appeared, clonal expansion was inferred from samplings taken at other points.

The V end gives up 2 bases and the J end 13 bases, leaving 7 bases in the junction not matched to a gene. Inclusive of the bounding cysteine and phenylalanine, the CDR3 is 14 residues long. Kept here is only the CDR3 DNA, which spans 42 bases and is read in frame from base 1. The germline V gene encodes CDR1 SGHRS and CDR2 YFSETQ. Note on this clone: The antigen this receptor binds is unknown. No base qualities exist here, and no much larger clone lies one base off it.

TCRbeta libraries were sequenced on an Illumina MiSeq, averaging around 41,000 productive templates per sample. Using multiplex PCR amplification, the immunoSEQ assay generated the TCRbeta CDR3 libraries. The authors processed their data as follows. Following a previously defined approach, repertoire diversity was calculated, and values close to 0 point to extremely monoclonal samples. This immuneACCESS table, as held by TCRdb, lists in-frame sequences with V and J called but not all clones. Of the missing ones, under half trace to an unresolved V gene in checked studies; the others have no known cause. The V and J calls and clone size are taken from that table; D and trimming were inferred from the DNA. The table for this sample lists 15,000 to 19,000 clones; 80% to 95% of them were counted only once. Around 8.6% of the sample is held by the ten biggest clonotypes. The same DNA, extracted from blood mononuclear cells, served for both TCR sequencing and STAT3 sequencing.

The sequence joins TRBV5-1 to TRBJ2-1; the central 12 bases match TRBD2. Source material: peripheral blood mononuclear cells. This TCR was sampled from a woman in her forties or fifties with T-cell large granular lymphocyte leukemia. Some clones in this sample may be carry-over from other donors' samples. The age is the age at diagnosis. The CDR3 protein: CASSLRLAGGHQFF. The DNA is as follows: TGCGCCAGCAGCTTACGCCTAGCGGGAGGGCATCAGTTCTTC.